The clone carrying this T cell receptor beta chain was seen at least ten times. This entry comes from a study of neurological immune-mediated disorders. The authors made cDNA by 5'RACE with 10-nucleotide random UMIs. One entry per CDR3 protein, called by TCRdb with MiXCR from the 5' RACE reads. Among about 40,000 distinct CDR3 sequences listed, 12% to 15% were seen once. V was pared by 5 bases and J by 8 bases, with 12 bases between. This CDR3 has 12 residues. Germline values: CDR1 MDHEN, CDR2 SYDVKM. The V call is TRBV28, the J call TRBJ1-2; D unresolved. Sequences were obtained from PBMCs. The sequence derives from a woman in her forties or fifties with HTLV-1-associated myelopathy (HAM/TSP). CDR3 region: CASSAPLQGYTF. The CDR3 nucleotides are TGTGCCAGCAGTGCCCCTCTACAAGGCTACACCTTC.